These T cell receptor beta chains were read from a single sample in a study of blood T cell repertoires in COVID-19. This table comes from immunoSEQ multiplex PCR, and its TCRdb copy is limited to in-frame clones, with some not included. This sample yields 200,000 to 250,000 clones, of which around 90% are seen a single time; over 0.75% belongs to the top ten. Input material: peripheral blood. Every receptor here comes from a man in his sixties with COVID-19, enrolled during active disease. Both conserved end residues are part of each CDR3. The order of the fields is J gene, D gene, V gene, clone size, CDR3 DNA, CDR3 protein. D genes are given only for firm matches. The size entry is marked missing in some rows and otherwise reads once, few, many or a size class.

>TRBJ1-1|-|TRBV12-3/TRBV12-4|-
TGTGCCAGCTACAGGCGTCGAGGATCTGAAGCTTTCTTT
CASYRRRGSEAFF
>TRBJ1-3|-|TRBV6-5|-
TGTGCCCCCAGGGGAGGGATATTTGGAAACACCATATATTTT
CAPRGGIFGNTIYF
>TRBJ1-1|TRBD1|TRBV2|few
TGTGCCAGCAGTGCCGGGACAGGGGGCACTGAAGCTTTCTTT
CASSAGTGGTEAFF
>TRBJ1-4|-|TRBV7-9|-
TGTGCCAGCAGCTTCGGGGGGCTTGGTGAAAAACTGTTTTTT
CASSFGGLGEKLFF
>TRBJ2-3|TRBD2|TRBV5-4|-
TGTGCCAGCAGCACCTCTAGCGGGATTGGAGATACGCAGTATTTT
CASSTSSGIGDTQYF
>TRBJ1-2|TRBD1|TRBV7-8|-
TGTGCCAGCAGCCCAGAGGGACAGCCAACGAGTGGCTACACCTTC
CASSPEGQPTSGYTF
>TRBJ2-7|TRBD1|TRBV5-1|-
TGCGCCAGCAGCTTGAGACAGGGGGCATCAGGCGAGCAGTACTTC
CASSLRQGASGEQYF
>TRBJ1-2|-|TRBV10-3|-
TGTGCCATCAGAAAAGACGGGGACTATGGCTACACCTTC
CAIRKDGDYGYTF
>TRBJ1-1|TRBD1|TRBV18|-
TGTGCCAGCTCAGCCACAGGGGACACTGAAGCTTTCTTT
CASSATGDTEAFF
>TRBJ1-1|-|TRBV29-1|-
TGCAGCGTTGAATCCTGGGAGGAGGGTGAAGCTTTCTTT
CSVESWEEGEAFF
>TRBJ2-2|-|TRBV5-4|-
TGTGCCAGCAGCTTGGGCGGCGGGACGAACACCGGGGAGCTGTTTTTT
CASSLGGGTNTGELFF
>TRBJ2-1|TRBD2|TRBV7-2|-
TGTGCCAGCAGCTTAGCGAGTCTAGCGGTCCGTAATGAGCAGTTCTTC
CASSLASLAVRNEQFF
>TRBJ2-1|TRBD2|TRBV30|-
TGTGCCTGGAGTGTACGGACTAGCGGGAGTTACAATGAGCAGTTCTTC
CAWSVRTSGSYNEQFF
>TRBJ2-3|TRBD2|TRBV6-1|-
TGTGCCAGCAGTGACCTCGGGGGGGCCATTGAGACAGATACGCAGTATTTT
CASSDLGGAIETDTQYF
>TRBJ2-2|-|TRBV19|-
TGTGCCAGTAGTAGCCGGACCGGGGAGCTGTTTTTT
CASSSRTGELFF
>TRBJ2-7|-|TRBV6-1|-
TGTGCCAGCAGTGAAGATGAGGTCCGCTCCTACGAGCAGTACTTC
CASSEDEVRSYEQYF
>TRBJ1-1|TRBD1|TRBV18|-
TGTGCCAGCTCAACCGGACAGGGGGGCAACACTGAAGCTTTCTTT
CASSTGQGGNTEAFF
>TRBJ1-2|TRBD1|TRBV3-1/TRBV3-2|once
TGTGCCAGCAGCCAAAAGGGGCTCGGACAGGGGGCGCATGGCTACACCTTC
CASSQKGLGQGAHGYTF
>TRBJ1-5|TRBD1|TRBV19|-
TGTGCCAGTAGTATAGTAACAGGGGGCTTGGTCGGCAATCAGCCCCAGCATTTT
CASSIVTGGLVGNQPQHF
>TRBJ2-6|TRBD1|TRBV28|-
TGTGCCAGCAGTGCCCGACAGGGGACTTACTCTGGGGCCAACGTCCTGACTTTC
CASSARQGTYSGANVLTF
>TRBJ2-1|TRBD2|TRBV4-1|-
TGCGCCAGCAGCCAGTCCGTAGCGGGGGGCTTTTATGAGCAGTTCTTC
CASSQSVAGGFYEQFF
>TRBJ1-3|-|TRBV18|-
TGTGCCAGCTTAACAGGGCACGGAAACACCATATATTTT
CASLTGHGNTIYF
>TRBJ1-3|-|TRBV18|-
TGTGCCAGCTCACCACGCCCGCTATCGAACACCATATATTTT
CASSPRPLSNTIYF
>TRBJ1-6|-|TRBV7-3|-
TGTGCCAGCAGCTTGACAGTTGATTCACCCCTCCACTTT
CASSLTVDSPLHF
>TRBJ2-1|TRBD2|TRBV11-1|-
TGTGCCAGCAGCTTAGGACTAGCGGGGAATGAGCAGTTCTTC
CASSLGLAGNEQFF
>TRBJ2-7|TRBD2|TRBV6-5|-
TGTGCCAGCAGTTCCGGGACTAGCATCCGGCATTACGAGCAGTACTTC
CASSSGTSIRHYEQYF
>TRBJ1-2|-|TRBV12-3/TRBV12-4|-
TGTGCCAGCAGAGGGGCTTGGGGCTACACCTTC
CASRGAWGYTF
>TRBJ1-4|TRBD1|TRBV9|few
TGTGCCAGCAGCGTAGCGGACAGGGGAAATGAAAAACTGTTTTTT
CASSVADRGNEKLFF